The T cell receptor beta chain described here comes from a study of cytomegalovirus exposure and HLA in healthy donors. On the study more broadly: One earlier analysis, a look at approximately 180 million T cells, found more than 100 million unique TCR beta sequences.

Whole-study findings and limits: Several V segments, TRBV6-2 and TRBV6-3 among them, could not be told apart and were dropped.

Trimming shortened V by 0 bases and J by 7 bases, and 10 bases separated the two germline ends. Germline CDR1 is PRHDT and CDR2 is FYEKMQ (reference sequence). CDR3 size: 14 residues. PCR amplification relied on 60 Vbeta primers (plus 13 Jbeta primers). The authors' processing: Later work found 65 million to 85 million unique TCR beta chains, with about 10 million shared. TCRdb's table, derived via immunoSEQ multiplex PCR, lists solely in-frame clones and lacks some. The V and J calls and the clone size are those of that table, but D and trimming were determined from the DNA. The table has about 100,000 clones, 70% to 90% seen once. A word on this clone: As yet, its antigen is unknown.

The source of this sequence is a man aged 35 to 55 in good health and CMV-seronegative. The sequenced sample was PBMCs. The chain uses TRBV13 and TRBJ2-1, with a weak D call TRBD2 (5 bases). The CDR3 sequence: CASSLGLALNEQFF. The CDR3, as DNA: TGTGCCAGCAGCTTAGGCCTAGCCTTAAATGAGCAGTTCTTC.